The 4 T cell receptor beta chains presented below share a single source sample, sequenced in a study of blood T cell repertoires in COVID-19. Assay used: immunoSEQ multiplex PCR; TCRdb lists only in-frame clones, some missing. The data contain a few hundred thousand clones, approximately 78% of them singletons. The sequenced sample consisted of peripheral blood. Every receptor here comes from a woman younger than 30 with acute or convalescent COVID-19.

The V and J genes are TRBV15 and TRBJ2-7, with 8 bases aligning to TRBD1. The CDR3 has 17 amino acids. Germline assignment: CDR1 LNHNV and CDR2 YYDKDF (reference sequence). The junction had 13 bases not matched to a gene; V was cut back by 0 bases and J by 6 bases. CDR3 amino acids: CATSRDPPGQGAVEQYF. DNA of the CDR3: TGTGCCACCAGCAGAGATCCCCCTGGGCAGGGGGCAGTCGAGCAGTACTTC.

The chain has TRBV27 and TRBJ2-5, with D possibly being TRBD1 (6 bases). The CDR3 spans 16 residues. Germline lookup yields CDR1 MNHEY and CDR2 SMNVEV (reference sequence). V was cut by 5 bases and J by 0 bases, with 16 bases left in between. The DNA of the CDR3 is TGTGCCAGCAGTCAAACCCGGACAGACAACCAAGAGACCCAGTACTTC. It translates to CASSQTRTDNQETQYF.

V gene TRBV6-5 combines with J gene TRBJ2-7; 7 nucleotides match TRBD1. Germline V CDR1 and CDR2: MNHEY, SVGAGI. The CDR3 is 12 residues long. Germline trimming cut 6 bases from V and 4 bases from J; bases unmatched to any gene: 3. CDR3 in DNA: TGTGCCAGCAGACCGACAGGGTACGAGCAGTACTTC. Translating gives CASRPTGYEQYF.

The chain joins TRBV15 to TRBJ1-4, with D uncertain. The CDR3 contains 15 residues. CDR1 LNHNV and CDR2 YYDKDF come from the germline V gene (reference sequence). The V gene lost 1 base and the J gene lost 5 bases, with 11 bases spanning the gap. In DNA, the CDR3 is TGTGCCACCAGCAGAGTGCAGAACCCAAATGAAAAACTGTTTTTT. Encoded protein: CATSRVQNPNEKLFF.